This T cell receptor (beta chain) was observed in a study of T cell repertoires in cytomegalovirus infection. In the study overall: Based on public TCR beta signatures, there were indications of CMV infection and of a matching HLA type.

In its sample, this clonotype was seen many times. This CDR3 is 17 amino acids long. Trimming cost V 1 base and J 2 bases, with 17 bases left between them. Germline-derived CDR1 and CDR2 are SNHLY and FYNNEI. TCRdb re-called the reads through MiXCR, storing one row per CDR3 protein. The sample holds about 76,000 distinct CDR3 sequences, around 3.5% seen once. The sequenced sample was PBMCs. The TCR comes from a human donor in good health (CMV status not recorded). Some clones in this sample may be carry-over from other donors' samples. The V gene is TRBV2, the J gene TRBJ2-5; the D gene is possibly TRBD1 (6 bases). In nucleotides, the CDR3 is TGTGCCAGCAGTGAAGGGTTCTCAGGGGAAATTCAAGAGACCCAGTACTTC. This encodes CASSEGFSGEIQETQYF.